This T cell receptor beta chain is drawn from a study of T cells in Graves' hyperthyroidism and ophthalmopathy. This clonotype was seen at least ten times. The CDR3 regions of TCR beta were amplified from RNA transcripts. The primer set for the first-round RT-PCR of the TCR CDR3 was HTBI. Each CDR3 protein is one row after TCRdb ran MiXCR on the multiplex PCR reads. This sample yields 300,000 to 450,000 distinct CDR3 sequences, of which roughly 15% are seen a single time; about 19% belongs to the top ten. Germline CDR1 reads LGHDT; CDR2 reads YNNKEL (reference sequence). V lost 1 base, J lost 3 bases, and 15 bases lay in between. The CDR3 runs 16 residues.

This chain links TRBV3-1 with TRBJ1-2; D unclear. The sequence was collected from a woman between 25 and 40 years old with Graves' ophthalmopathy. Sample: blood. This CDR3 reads CASSQGQRKRYYGYTF. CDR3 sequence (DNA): TGTGCCAGCAGCCAAGGGCAGCGTAAAAGGTACTATGGCTACACCTTC.